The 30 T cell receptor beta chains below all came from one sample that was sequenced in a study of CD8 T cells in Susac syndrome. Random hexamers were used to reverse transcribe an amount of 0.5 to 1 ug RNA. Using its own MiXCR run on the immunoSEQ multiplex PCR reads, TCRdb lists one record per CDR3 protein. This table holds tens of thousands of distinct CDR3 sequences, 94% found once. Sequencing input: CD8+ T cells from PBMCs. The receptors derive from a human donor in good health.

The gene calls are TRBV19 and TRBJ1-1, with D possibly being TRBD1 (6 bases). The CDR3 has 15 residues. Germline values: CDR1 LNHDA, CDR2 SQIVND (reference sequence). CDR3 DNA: TGTGCTACTTCCCGTTGGGGGGGCATGAACACTGAAGCTTTCTTT. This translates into CATSRWGGMNTEAFF.

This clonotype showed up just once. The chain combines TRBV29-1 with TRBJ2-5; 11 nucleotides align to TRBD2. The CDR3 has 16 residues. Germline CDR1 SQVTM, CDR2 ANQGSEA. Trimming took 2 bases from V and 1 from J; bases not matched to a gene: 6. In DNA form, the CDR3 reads TGCAGCGTTGAACCGGGACTAGCGGAAATCCAAGAGACCCAGTACTTC. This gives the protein CSVEPGLAEIQETQYF.

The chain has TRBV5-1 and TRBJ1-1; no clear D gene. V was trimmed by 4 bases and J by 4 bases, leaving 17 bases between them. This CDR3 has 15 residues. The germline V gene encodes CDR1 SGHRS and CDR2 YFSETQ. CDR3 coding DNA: TGCGCCAGCAGCCCGTGGGCCGAGAGGGTCACTGAAGCTTTCTTT. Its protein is CASSPWAERVTEAFF.

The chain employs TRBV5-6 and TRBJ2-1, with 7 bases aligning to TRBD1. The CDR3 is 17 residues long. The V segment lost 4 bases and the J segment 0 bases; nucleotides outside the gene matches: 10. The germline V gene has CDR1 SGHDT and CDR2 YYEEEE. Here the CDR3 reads CASSPDRVGSSYNEQFF. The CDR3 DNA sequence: TGTGCCAGCAGCCCCGACAGGGTAGGGAGCTCCTACAATGAGCAGTTCTTC.

CDR3 residues: CASSLSGEYTEAFF. CDR3 in DNA: TGCGCCAGCAGCTTGTCAGGGGAGTACACTGAAGCTTTCTTT. This rearrangement joins TRBV5-1 to TRBJ1-1; D might be TRBD1 (6 bases). Per germline, CDR1 SGHRS and CDR2 YFSETQ. Trimming stripped 1 base from V and 3 bases from J, with 10 bases between. The CDR3 sequence is 14 residues long.

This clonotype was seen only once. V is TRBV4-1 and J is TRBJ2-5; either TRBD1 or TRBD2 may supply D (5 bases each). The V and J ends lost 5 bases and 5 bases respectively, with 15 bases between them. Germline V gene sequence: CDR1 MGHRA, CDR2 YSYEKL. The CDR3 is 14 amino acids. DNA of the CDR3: TGCGCCAGCAGCAAGGTGGGGGTTCACGAGACCCAGTACTTC. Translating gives CASSKVGVHETQYF.

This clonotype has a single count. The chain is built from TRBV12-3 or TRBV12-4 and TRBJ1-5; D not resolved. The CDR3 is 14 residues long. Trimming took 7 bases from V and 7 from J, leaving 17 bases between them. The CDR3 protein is CASTYQGLLQPQHF. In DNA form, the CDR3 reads TGTGCCAGCACCTATCAAGGGCTTCTACAGCCCCAGCATTTT.

CDR3 nucleotide sequence: TGTGCCAGTAGTATAGATCTGGGACAGGCGGATGAAAAACTGTTTTTT. Its protein product is CASSIDLGQADEKLFF. This chain links TRBV19 with TRBJ1-4; 8 bases are a match to TRBD1. With V trimmed by 0 bases and J by 6 bases, 6 bases remained unmatched. The CDR3 extends over 16 amino acids. CDR1 and CDR2 (germline): LNHDA, SQIVND (reference sequence). The full variable domain, its missing parts supplied by reference TRBV19 and TRBJ1-4, is DGGITQSPKYLFRKEGQNVTLSCEQNLNHDAMYWYRQDPGQGLRLIYYSQIVNDFQKGDIAEGYSVSREKKESFPLTVTSAQKNPTAFYLCASSIDLGQADEKLFFGSGTQLSVL.

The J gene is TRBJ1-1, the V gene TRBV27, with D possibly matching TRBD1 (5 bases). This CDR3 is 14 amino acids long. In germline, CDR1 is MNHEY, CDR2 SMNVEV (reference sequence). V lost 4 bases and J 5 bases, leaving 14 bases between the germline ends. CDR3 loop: CASSSQTVRTEAFF. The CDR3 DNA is TGTGCCAGCAGTTCGCAGACAGTGAGAACTGAAGCTTTCTTT.

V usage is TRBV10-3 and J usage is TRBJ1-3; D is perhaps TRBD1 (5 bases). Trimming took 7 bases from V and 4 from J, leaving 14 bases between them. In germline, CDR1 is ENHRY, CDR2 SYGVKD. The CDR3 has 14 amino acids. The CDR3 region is CAINPGLGGNTIYF. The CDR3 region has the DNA TGTGCCATCAACCCAGGGCTGGGGGGAAACACCATATATTTT.

The CDR3 DNA follows: TGTGCCAGTTTAGCGGGGGAGGTCAATGAGCAGTTCTTC. Amino acids: CASLAGEVNEQFF. The chain has TRBV12-3 or TRBV12-4 and TRBJ2-1, with 9 bases identical to TRBD2. V was pared by 9 bases and J by 6 bases, with 6 bases of the junction left unmatched. The CDR3 is 13 amino acids.

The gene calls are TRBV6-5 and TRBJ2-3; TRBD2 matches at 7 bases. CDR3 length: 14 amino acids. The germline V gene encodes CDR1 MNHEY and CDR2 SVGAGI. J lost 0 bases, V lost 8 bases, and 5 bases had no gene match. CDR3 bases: TGTGCCAGCGGAGCGGGATATAGCACAGATACGCAGTATTTT. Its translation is CASGAGYSTDTQYF.

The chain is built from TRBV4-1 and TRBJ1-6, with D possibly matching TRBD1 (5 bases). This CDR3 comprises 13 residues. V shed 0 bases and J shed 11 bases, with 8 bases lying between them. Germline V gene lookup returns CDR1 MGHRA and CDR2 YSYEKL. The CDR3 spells CASSQDPGTPLHF. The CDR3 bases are TGCGCCAGCAGCCAAGATCCAGGGACACCCCTCCACTTT.

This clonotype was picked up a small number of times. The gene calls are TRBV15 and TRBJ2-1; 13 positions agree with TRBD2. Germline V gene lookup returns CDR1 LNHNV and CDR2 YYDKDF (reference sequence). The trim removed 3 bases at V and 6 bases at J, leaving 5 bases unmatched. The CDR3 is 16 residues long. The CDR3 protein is CATSSGTSGALNEQFF. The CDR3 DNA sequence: TGTGCCACCAGCAGTGGGACTAGCGGGGCTCTCAATGAGCAGTTCTTC.

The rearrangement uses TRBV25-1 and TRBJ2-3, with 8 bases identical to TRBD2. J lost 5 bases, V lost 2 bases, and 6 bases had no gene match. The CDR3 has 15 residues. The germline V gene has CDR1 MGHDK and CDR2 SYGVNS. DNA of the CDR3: TGTGCCAGCAGTGAACCGCGGGGGGTGGAAGATACGCAGTATTTT. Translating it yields CASSEPRGVEDTQYF.

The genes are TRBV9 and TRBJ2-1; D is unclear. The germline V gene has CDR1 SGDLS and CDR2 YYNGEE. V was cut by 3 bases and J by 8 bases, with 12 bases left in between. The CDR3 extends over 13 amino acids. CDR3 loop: CASSAPISDEQFF. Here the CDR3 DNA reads TGTGCCAGCAGCGCCCCGATAAGCGATGAGCAGTTCTTC.

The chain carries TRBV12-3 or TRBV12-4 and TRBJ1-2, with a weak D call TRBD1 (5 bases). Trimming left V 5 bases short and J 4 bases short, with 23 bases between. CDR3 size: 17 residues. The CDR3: CASSPDSGPPGGYGYTF. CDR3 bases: TGTGCCAGCAGTCCAGATTCGGGACCACCGGGCGGCTATGGCTACACCTTC.

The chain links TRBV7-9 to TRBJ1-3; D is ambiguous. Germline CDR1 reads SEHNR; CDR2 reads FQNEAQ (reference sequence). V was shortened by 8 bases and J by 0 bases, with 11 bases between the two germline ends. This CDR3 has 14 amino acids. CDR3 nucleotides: TGTGCCAGCGATCCGGTCAGCTCTGGAAACACCATATATTTT. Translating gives CASDPVSSGNTIYF.

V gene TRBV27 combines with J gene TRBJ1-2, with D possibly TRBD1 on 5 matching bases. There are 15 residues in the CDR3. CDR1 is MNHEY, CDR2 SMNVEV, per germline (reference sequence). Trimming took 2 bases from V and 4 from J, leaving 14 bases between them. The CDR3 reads CASSLSGAAAYGYTF. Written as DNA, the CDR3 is TGTGCCAGCAGTTTAAGCGGGGCTGCAGCCTATGGCTACACCTTC.

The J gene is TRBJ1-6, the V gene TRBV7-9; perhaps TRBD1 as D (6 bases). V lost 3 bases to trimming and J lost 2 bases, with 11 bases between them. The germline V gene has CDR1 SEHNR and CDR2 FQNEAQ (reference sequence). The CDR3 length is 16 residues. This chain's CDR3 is CASSFYRDPYNSPLHF. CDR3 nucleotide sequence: TGTGCCAGCAGCTTTTACAGGGACCCCTATAATTCACCCCTCCACTTT.

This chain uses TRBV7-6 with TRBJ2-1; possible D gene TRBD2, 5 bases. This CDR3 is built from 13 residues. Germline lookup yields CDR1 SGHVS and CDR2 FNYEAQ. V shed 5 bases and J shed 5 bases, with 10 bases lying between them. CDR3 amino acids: CASSEGGDNEQFF. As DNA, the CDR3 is TGTGCCAGCAGCGAGGGTGGTGACAATGAGCAGTTCTTC.

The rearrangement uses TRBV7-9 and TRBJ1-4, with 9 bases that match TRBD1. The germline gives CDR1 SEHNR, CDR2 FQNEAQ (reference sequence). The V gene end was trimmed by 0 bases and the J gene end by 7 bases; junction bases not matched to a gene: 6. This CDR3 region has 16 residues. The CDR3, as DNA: TGTGCCAGCAGCTTAGCGCTGGGACAGGGCGGTGAAAAACTGTTTTTT. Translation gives CASSLALGQGGEKLFF.

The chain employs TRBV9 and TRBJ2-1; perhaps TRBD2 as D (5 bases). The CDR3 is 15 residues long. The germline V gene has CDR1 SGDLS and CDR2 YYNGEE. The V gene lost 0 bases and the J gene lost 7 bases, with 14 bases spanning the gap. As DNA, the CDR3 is TGTGCCAGCAGCGTAGGACAATCCGAGCGGAATGAGCAGTTCTTC. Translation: CASSVGQSERNEQFF. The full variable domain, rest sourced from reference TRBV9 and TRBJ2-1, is DSGVTQTPKHLITATGQRVTLRCSPRSGDLSVYWYQQSLDQGLQFLIQYYNGEERAKGNILERFSAQQFPDLHSELNLSSLELGDSALYFCASSVGQSERNEQFFGPGTRLTVL.

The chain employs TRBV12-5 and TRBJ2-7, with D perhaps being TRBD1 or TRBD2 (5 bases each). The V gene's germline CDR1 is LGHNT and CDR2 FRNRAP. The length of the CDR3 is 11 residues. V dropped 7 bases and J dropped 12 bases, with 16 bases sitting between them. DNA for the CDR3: TGTGCTAGTGAAGAGGGGACCGGGCGGTACTTC. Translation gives CASEEGTGRYF.

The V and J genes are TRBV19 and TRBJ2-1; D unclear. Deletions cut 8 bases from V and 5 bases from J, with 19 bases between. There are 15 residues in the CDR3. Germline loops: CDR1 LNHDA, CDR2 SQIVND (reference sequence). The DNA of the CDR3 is TGTGCCAGTGCCCTTTCTCGTGACGGACACAATGAGCAGTTCTTC. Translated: CASALSRDGHNEQFF.

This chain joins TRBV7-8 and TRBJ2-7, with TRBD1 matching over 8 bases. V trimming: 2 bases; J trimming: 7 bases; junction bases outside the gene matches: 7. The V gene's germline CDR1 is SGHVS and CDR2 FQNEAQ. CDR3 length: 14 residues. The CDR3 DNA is TGTGCCAGCAGCTTAAGGACAGGGTATTGGGAGCAGTACGTC. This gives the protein CASSLRTGYWEQYV.

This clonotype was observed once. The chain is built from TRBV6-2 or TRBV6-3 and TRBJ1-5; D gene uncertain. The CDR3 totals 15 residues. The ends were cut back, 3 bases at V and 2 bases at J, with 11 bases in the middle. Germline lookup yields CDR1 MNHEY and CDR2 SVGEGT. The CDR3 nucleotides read TGTGCCAGCAGTTATTGGGAAGAGGGCAATCAGCCCCAGCATTTT. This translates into CASSYWEEGNQPQHF.

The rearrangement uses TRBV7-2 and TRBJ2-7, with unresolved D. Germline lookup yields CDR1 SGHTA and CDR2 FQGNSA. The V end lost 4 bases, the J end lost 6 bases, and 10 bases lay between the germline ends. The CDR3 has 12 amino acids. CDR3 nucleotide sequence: TGTGCCAGCAGCTCCTATCGTCCCGAGCAGTACTTC. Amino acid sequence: CASSSYRPEQYF. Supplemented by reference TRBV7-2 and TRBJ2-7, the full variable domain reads GAGVSQSPSNKVTEKGKDVELRCDPISGHTALYWYRQSLGQGLEFLIYFQGNSAPDKSGLPSDRFSAERTGGSVSTLTIQRTQQEDSAVYLCASSSYRPEQYFGPGTRLTVT.

CDR3 sequence: CASSEGQGRLNTEAFF. As DNA, the CDR3 is TGTGCCAGCAGCGAGGGACAGGGGCGACTTAACACTGAAGCTTTCTTT. The chain is built from TRBV9 and TRBJ1-1; 10 bases are shared with TRBD1. The CDR3 extends over 16 amino acids. Germline V gene lookup returns CDR1 SGDLS and CDR2 YYNGEE. V shed 3 bases and J 2 bases; nucleotides not matched to a gene: 7.

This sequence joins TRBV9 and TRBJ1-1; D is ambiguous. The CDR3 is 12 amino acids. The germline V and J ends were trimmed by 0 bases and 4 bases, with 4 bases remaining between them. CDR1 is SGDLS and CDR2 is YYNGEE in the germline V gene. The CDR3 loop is CASSVVGTEAFF. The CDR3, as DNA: TGTGCCAGCAGCGTAGTGGGCACTGAAGCTTTCTTT.